This TCR beta chain was documented in a study of T cells after yellow fever vaccination. Overall study findings and caveats: There was a possibility that FACS-sorted repertoires contained abundant clonotypes contaminating from the bulk population.

One entry per CDR3 protein, called by TCRdb with MiXCR from the 5' RACE reads. The profile covers over 200,000 distinct CDR3 sequences, with approximately 6.3% appearing a single time and approximately 0.99% taken by the ten largest. Germline trimming cut 1 base from V and 5 bases from J; bases unmatched to any gene: 4. The CDR3 runs 14 residues. CDR1 is LNHNV and CDR2 is YYDKDF in the germline V gene (reference sequence). This clonotype was detected only a few times. What it binds is unknown. The V call is TRBV15, the J call TRBJ1-1, with 7 bases aligning to TRBD1. The source was CD4+ T cells sorted from PBMCs, collected on the day of the yellow fever booster vaccination. The sequence came from a man in his thirties or forties who received the YFV17D yellow fever vaccine. The CDR3 DNA follows: TGTGCCACCAGCAGAGTCAGGGGGGGGACTGAAGCTTTCTTT. As protein: CATSRVRGGTEAFF.